This T cell receptor beta chain was obtained from a study of blood T cell repertoires in COVID-19. Data came from immunoSEQ multiplex PCR; TCRdb stores just in-frame clones and leaves some out. Here the sample spans approximately 200,000 clones, around 85% being singletons. Trimming stripped 3 bases from V and 1 base from J, with 15 bases between. The CDR3 totals 16 residues. Germline V gene data show CDR1 as LNHDA and CDR2 as SQIVND (reference sequence). Everyone who took part was roughly 18 to 89 years old, and they came from about two dozen US areas. The origin of this receptor is a man aged 35 to 55 who had recovered from COVID-19. Sequenced input: PBMCs or T cells enriched from blood (not recorded which). The J gene is TRBJ1-1, the V gene TRBV19; D gene unclear. The DNA for the CDR3 is TGTGCCAGTAGTATGGGGTTCGGGAACCCGAACACTGAAGCTTTCTTT. Residues: CASSMGFGNPNTEAFF.